The following is a T cell receptor (beta chain) sequence with its context. The CDR3 covers 11 residues. In germline, CDR1 is SGHTA, CDR2 FQGNSA. Trimming took 4 bases from V and 5 from J, leaving 3 bases between them. Sequencing was performed with immunoSEQ multiplex PCR; in TCRdb, only in-frame clones are kept and a portion is missing. The sample lists about 82,000 clones, 75% to 95% occurring once. These data belong to a study of technical replicates of blood from a few donors. Material for sequencing was T cells isolated from PBMCs. The sequence came from a human donor in good health. This chain uses TRBV7-2 with TRBJ2-1; unclear D gene. CDR3 bases: TGTGCCAGCAGCTCTAACAATGAGCAGTTCTTC. Protein sequence: CASSSNNEQFF.